The 10 T cell receptor beta chains below come from one sample, sequenced in a study of T-cell reconstitution after alpha-beta-depleted transplantation in children. Molecular barcoding with unique molecular identifiers was used for the TCRbeta library. TCRdb fed the PCR reads into MiXCR, producing one record per CDR3 protein. This sample has around 580,000 distinct CDR3 sequences, with 27% found just once. The specimen was PBMCs, collected before TCRalphabeta/CD19-depleted stem cell transplant. These receptors originate from a boy in the first two years of life with Wiskott-Aldrich syndrome, due to receive a stem cell transplant.

This clonotype was observed a few times. The V and J genes are TRBV5-1 and TRBJ1-1, with D possibly matching TRBD1 (5 bases). The V end was cut by 0 bases, the J end by 11 bases, with 23 bases between. The germline gives CDR1 SGHRS, CDR2 YFSETQ. This CDR3 comprises 16 residues. CDR3 loop: CASSLEATGLVDVAFF. As DNA, the CDR3 is TGCGCCAGCAGCTTGGAGGCCACAGGACTGGTTGATGTCGCTTTCTTT.

This clonotype was counted only a few times. The CDR3 loop reads CASRFLAGGPHEQYF. CDR3 nucleotides: TGTGCCAGCAGATTTTTAGCGGGAGGGCCACACGAGCAGTACTTC. The chain employs TRBV27 and TRBJ2-7, with 11 bases identical to TRBD2. Germline lookup yields CDR1 MNHEY and CDR2 SMNVEV (reference sequence). The CDR3 runs to 15 residues. V trimming: 6 bases; J trimming: 5 bases; junction bases outside the gene matches: 9.

This clonotype turned up a few times. The rearrangement links TRBV12-3 or TRBV12-4 to TRBJ2-3, with D hard to call. The germline V and J ends were trimmed by 3 bases and 4 bases, with 14 bases remaining between them. This CDR3 has 15 amino acids. The CDR3 region is CASSFEHQLPDTQYF. The CDR3 DNA follows: TGTGCCAGCAGTTTCGAACACCAGCTCCCAGATACGCAGTATTTT.

In its sample, this clonotype was seen a few times. The chain carries TRBV9 and TRBJ2-7, with a possible D match to TRBD2 (6 bases). This CDR3 is built from 14 residues. Germline V lookup: CDR1 SGDLS, CDR2 YYNGEE. V was pared by 3 bases and J by 6 bases, with 16 bases between. The CDR3 loop reads CASSALTRGGEQYF. The CDR3 DNA sequence: TGTGCCAGCAGCGCACTGACTAGGGGCGGCGAGCAGTACTTC.

This clonotype turned up a few times. The CDR3 DNA follows: TGTGCCAGCAGCTTAGGGGGTAGCGGGTACAGCTCCTACAATGAGCAGTTCTTC. It is translated as CASSLGGSGYSSYNEQFF. The V and J genes are TRBV7-8 and TRBJ2-1, with 7 positions matching TRBD2. The CDR3 contains 18 residues. Unmatched junction bases numbered 9, after V lost 1 base and J lost 0 bases. Germline V gene data show CDR1 as SGHVS and CDR2 as FQNEAQ.

The CDR3 region is CAWSKDSNQPQHF. The CDR3 DNA reads TGTGCCTGGAGTAAGGATAGCAATCAGCCCCAGCATTTT. The rearrangement uses TRBV30 and TRBJ1-5; D gene uncertain. V was clipped by 2 bases and J by 0 bases, with 5 bases between them. Per the germline V gene, CDR1 is GTSNPN and CDR2 is SVGIG (reference sequence). The CDR3 is 13 residues long.

The genes are TRBV29-1 and TRBJ2-1; D gene unclear. CDR1 SQVTM and CDR2 ANQGSEA come from the germline V gene. The V and J ends lost 5 bases and 3 bases respectively, with 8 bases between them. The CDR3 consists of 12 residues. CDR3 amino acids: CSVRLNYNEQFF. In DNA, the CDR3 is TGCAGCGTTAGACTGAACTACAATGAGCAGTTCTTC.

The sample holds a few counts of this clonotype. The chain has TRBV29-1 and TRBJ2-5, with D perhaps TRBD1 or TRBD2 (7 bases each). The CDR3 is 13 residues long. Germline V gene lookup returns CDR1 SQVTM and CDR2 ANQGSEA. Trimming stripped 2 bases from V and 5 bases from J, with 12 bases between. In DNA form, the CDR3 reads TGCAGCGTTGAATACAGGGGAGGGGAGACCCAGTACTTC. Protein: CSVEYRGGETQYF.

The chain employs TRBV5-1 and TRBJ2-2; no clear D. With 0 bases removed from V and 4 bases from J, the gap between germline ends came to 10 bases. CDR1 is SGHRS and CDR2 is YFSETQ in the germline V gene. The CDR3 runs to 15 residues. CDR3 coding DNA: TGCGCCAGCAGCTTGGTCTCTCGAGGCACCGGGGAGCTGTTTTTT. It is translated as CASSLVSRGTGELFF.

V is TRBV20-1 and J is TRBJ2-7, with 9 bases matching TRBD2. V was clipped by 5 bases and J by 1 base; unmatched bases: 3. The CDR3 length is 13 residues. Per the germline V gene, CDR1 is DFQATT and CDR2 is SNEGSKA (reference sequence). CDR3 DNA: TGCAGTGCTGAGGCGGGAGGGTCCTACGAGCAGTACTTC. Protein product: CSAEAGGSYEQYF.